This T cell receptor (beta chain) stems from a study of T cells in Graves' hyperthyroidism and ophthalmopathy. Study context: At the time of initial diagnosis and before any treatment, peripheral blood was collected. Overall study results and limits: Separating ophthalmopathy from stable hyperthyroidism was achieved by a 13 V-J model.

Trimming pared 6 bases from V and 10 bases from J, leaving 13 bases between. The CDR3 extends over 13 amino acids. There were TCR beta CDR3 regions amplified from RNA transcripts. The HTBI set primed first-round TCR CDR3 RT-PCR. TCRdb redid the calling of the multiplex PCR reads with MiXCR, one entry per CDR3 protein. The data contain about 840,000 distinct CDR3 sequences, about 38% of them singletons. Many counts were recorded for this clonotype. Its specificity is unknown. The study excluded patients with uncontrolled infection, other autoimmune disease, pregnancy or lactation. Source material for PBMCs was over 8 ml fresh peripheral blood.

The sequence came from a young man with Graves' hyperthyroidism. The chain couples TRBV12-3 or TRBV12-4 to TRBJ1-6; a possible D gene is TRBD1 (5 bases). Sample: blood. The CDR3 DNA reads TGTGCCAGCAGCCATCAGGGTTCATCACCCCTCCACTTT. As protein: CASSHQGSSPLHF.